This TCR beta chain was identified during a study of human T cells and chemical hapten exposure. Study at large: Diphenylcyclopropenone was applied weekly to patients' scalps across the approximately 25-week study. Alopecia areata, totalis and universalis patients, mostly female, were included.

Library preparation tagged each individual cDNA molecule with a unique molecular identifier. TCRdb called the RACE reads again in MiXCR, with one record for every CDR3 protein. The sample yields around 330,000 distinct CDR3 sequences, about 5.4% seen once. V dropped 0 bases and J dropped 8; count of bases not matched to a gene: 2. Germline V CDR1 and CDR2: ENHRY, SYGVKD. This CDR3 has 13 residues. This clonotype came up a few times. What it binds is unknown. Time point described: pre-sensitization, week 0. The treatment was: therapeutic diphenylcyclopropenone sensitization with weekly scalp DPC. General observations from the study: There was no change with DPC sensitization in TCRs above 1 in 1000 frequency.

The rearrangement joins TRBV10-3 to TRBJ1-1; 8 nucleotides line up with TRBD1. The sample in question was whole blood, obtained in connection with sensitization to the hapten diphenylcyclopropenone (DPC). This clonotype was obtained from a woman aged 18 to 35 with alopecia areata. Some clones in this sample may be carry-over from other donors' samples. The CDR3 DNA reads as TGTGCCATCAGTGAGTCGGGGACAGGCGAAGCTTTCTTT. Protein: CAISESGTGEAFF.